These 5 T cell receptor beta chains came from one sample sequenced in a study of T-cell reconstitution after alpha-beta-depleted transplantation in children. TCRbeta library preparation incorporated unique molecular identifiers. TCRdb ran MiXCR on the PCR reads and lists one entry per CDR3 protein. The sample holds 490,000 or so distinct CDR3 sequences, about an eighth seen once. The specimen was PBMCs from the stem cell graft donor, collected from the stem cell graft. All receptors derive from a human donor who donated a stem cell graft to a child with combined immunodeficiency.

This clonotype was recorded a few times. The chain has TRBV7-9 and TRBJ1-1, with 8 bases fitting TRBD1. The CDR3 totals 15 residues. Trimming at V came to 4 bases and at J to 2 bases, leaving 6 bases not matched to a gene. Germline CDR1 is SEHNR and CDR2 is FQNEAQ (reference sequence). The CDR3 sequence: CASSSGQGLNTEAFF. CDR3 DNA sequence: TGTGCCAGCAGCTCTGGACAGGGACTTAACACTGAAGCTTTCTTT.

This clonotype appeared a few times. The chain recombines TRBV6-1 with TRBJ2-1; TRBD1 agrees at 10 bases. The junction had 7 bases not matched to a gene; V was cut back by 8 bases and J by 6 bases. The germline CDR1 and CDR2 sequences are MNHNS and SASEGT. The CDR3 is made up of 14 amino acids. The CDR3 sequence: CASRGTGDVNEQFF. In nucleotides, the CDR3 is TGTGCCAGCCGAGGGACAGGGGATGTCAATGAGCAGTTCTTC.

This clonotype came up a few times. The chain recombines TRBV20-1 with TRBJ1-1; a possible D gene is TRBD1 (5 bases). The germline CDR1 and CDR2 sequences are DFQATT and SNEGSKA (reference sequence). Trimming took 3 bases from V and 3 from J, leaving 11 bases between them. This CDR3 has 13 residues. This CDR3 is CSARAGLDTEAFF. CDR3 DNA: TGCAGTGCTAGGGCGGGACTTGACACTGAAGCTTTCTTT.

The chain combines TRBV9 with TRBJ2-5; weak D call: TRBD1 (5 bases). Germline loops: CDR1 SGDLS, CDR2 YYNGEE. The CDR3 length is 15 residues. V was pared by 2 bases and J by 1 base, with 12 bases between. CDR3 coding DNA: TGTGCCAGCAGCGTCGCAGGGTCGGGCCAAGAGACCCAGTACTTC. Amino acid sequence: CASSVAGSGQETQYF.

A few counts support this clonotype. The chain links TRBV12-3 or TRBV12-4 to TRBJ1-5; D gene uncertain. The CDR3 is made up of 14 amino acids. Trimming cost V 3 bases and J 0 bases, with 6 bases left between them. The DNA for the CDR3 is TGTGCCAGCAGTTTTAAGTATAGCAATCAGCCCCAGCATTTT. It codes for CASSFKYSNQPQHF.